This TCR beta chain is drawn from a study of T cell responses to AZD1222 COVID-19 vaccine. Study-level points and caveats: Repertoires were obtained solely post-peak T cell response. Females made up more of the donors, who were largely white British, and clonal diversity may have come out too low. Epitopes outside B.1.351 and B.1.1.7 mutated regions reportedly drew nearly half of spike TCRs.

Produced via immunoSEQ multiplex PCR; TCRdb's table is partial and in-frame only. The profile shows 150,000 to 200,000 clones, about nine tenths of them singletons. Germline assignment: CDR1 SGHTA and CDR2 FQGNSA. The CDR3 is made up of 14 amino acids. Trimming pared 7 bases from V and 0 bases from J, leaving 11 bases between. On this clone: The antigen is unknown.

The chain recombines TRBV7-2 with TRBJ2-3, with D unresolved. The sample here was peripheral blood, taken 28 days after the second dose of the MenACWY control vaccine. The origin of this receptor is an adult who received the MenACWY meningococcal vaccine as a control. CDR3 protein: CASKAWPSTDTQYF. CDR3 coding DNA: TGTGCCAGCAAAGCCTGGCCTAGCACAGATACGCAGTATTTT.